This is a list of T cell receptor beta chains from one sample in a study of OX40 agonist ivuxolimab in advanced cancers. Clones were sequenced by immunoSEQ multiplex PCR, and TCRdb holds only the in-frame ones, with some missing. Seen here are 54,000 or so clones, nearly 80% observed once, and the top ten hold roughly 4.6%. The specimen comprised CD4+ or CD8+ T cells sorted from blood, sampled in a trial of the OX40 agonist ivuxolimab. All receptors derive from an adult with an advanced solid tumor such as melanoma, head and neck, liver or kidney cancer. The CDR3 runs from the conserved cysteine through the conserved F or W.

J gene	V gene	CDR3 protein
TRBJ2-7	TRBV28	CASSVTPRSYEQYF
TRBJ2-1	TRBV5-4	CASSLSSGSYNEQFF
TRBJ1-6	TRBV11-3	CASSPSGGGNNSPLHF
TRBJ2-1	TRBV12-5	CASGLFSGASEQFF
TRBJ1-4	TRBV6-6	CASGTGVGEKLFF
TRBJ2-2	TRBV4-3	CASSQAFRGRETGELFF
TRBJ2-2	TRBV2	CASNWGGATGELFF
TRBJ2-1	TRBV29-1	CSVSKQRGRVDEQFF
TRBJ1-2	TRBV2	CASLQGLSTYGYTF
TRBJ1-2	TRBV5-1	CASSLVAGPNYGYTF
TRBJ2-4	TRBV11-2	CASSVAKNIQYF
TRBJ2-3	TRBV5-1	CASSWGRDRGYGDTQYF
TRBJ1-1	TRBV28	CASSSPTLGGGAEAFF
TRBJ2-5	TRBV11-2	CASSPAQSGGKTQYF
TRBJ2-1	TRBV9	CASSPLTSGRVNEQFF
TRBJ2-3	TRBV30	CAWKGTAQTDTQYF
TRBJ2-3	TRBV11-2	CASSRQALSTDTQYF
TRBJ1-1	TRBV30	CASKQGWDNTEAFF
TRBJ2-1	TRBV18	CASSRDRERSEQFF
TRBJ2-1	TRBV5-5	CASSLGGTGTYNEQFF
TRBJ2-7	TRBV5-1	CASSSDRGGREQYF
TRBJ1-1	TRBV7-2	CASSYLAGRDTEAFF
TRBJ2-7	TRBV27	CASSLTQGVRYEQYF
TRBJ2-6	TRBV28	CASSFDRASGANVLTF
TRBJ1-4	TRBV5-1	CASGGGPNEKLFF
TRBJ1-2	TRBV19	CASSMGQGNYGYTF
TRBJ1-2	TRBV19	CASSDRVGNYGYTF
TRBJ1-5	TRBV7-9	CASSFHGRNQPQHF
TRBJ2-1	TRBV6-5	CASSLKGRRFF
TRBJ1-5	TRBV5-5	CASSLEGQTGQPQHF
TRBJ2-1	TRBV7-3	CASSPGTSGTKQFF
TRBJ2-5	TRBV27	CASSLSSGEGPVTQYF
TRBJ2-7	TRBV11-1	CASSLAQGPFYEQYF
TRBJ1-3	TRBV6-1	CASRRDRGYGNTIYF
TRBJ2-3	TRBV19	CASSGSGDTDTQYF
TRBJ1-1	TRBV28	CASSPHRGQAFF
TRBJ1-5	TRBV2	CASKTYSNQPQHF
TRBJ2-7	TRBV28	CASSLSGPSYEQYF
TRBJ1-5	TRBV4-2	CASSQNQKIYSNQPQHF
TRBJ1-1	TRBV5-4	CASSPLPGRMNTEAFF
TRBJ1-1	TRBV27	CASSLLGGDTEAFF